Presented here are 3 T cell receptor beta chains from one specimen sequenced in a study of shared clonotypes between healthy human individuals. Positively selected for CCR7, the CD45RO-negative cells used as naive CD8 cells excluded terminally differentiated effector memory CD45RA+ cells. Libraries were prepared by immunoSEQ multiplex PCR; TCRdb keeps only in-frame clonotypes and omits some of them. The data show hundreds of thousands of clones, with 95% to 96% seen just once and 0.11% held by the top ten. The source material was naive CD8+ T cells sorted from blood. These receptors were collected from a woman aged 25 to 39 in good health.

The gene calls are TRBV7-8 and TRBJ1-5; D unresolved. The CDR3 is 15 amino acids. V was trimmed by 5 bases and J by 2 bases, leaving 13 bases between them. From germline, CDR1 is SGHVS and CDR2 FQNEAQ. CDR3 bases: TGTGCCAGCAGCCACTCCGGAACAGGCAATCAGCCCCAGCATTTT. Protein sequence: CASSHSGTGNQPQHF.

The chain recombines TRBV9 with TRBJ1-2; D is uncertain. Germline CDR1 SGDLS, CDR2 YYNGEE. This CDR3 is built from 20 residues. V dropped 3 bases and J dropped 3 bases, with 30 bases sitting between them. The CDR3 reads CASSANVVGTQAYTDYGYTF. The CDR3 DNA is TGTGCCAGCAGCGCCAACGTGGTGGGAACTCAGGCATACACTGACTATGGCTACACCTTC.

The chain combines TRBV29-1 with TRBJ1-1, with TRBD1 matching over 11 bases. The CDR3 has 15 residues. CDR1 is SQVTM and CDR2 is ANQGSEA in the germline V gene. After removal of 2 bases from V and 4 bases from J, the junction contained 6 bases not matched to a gene. Here the CDR3 reads CSVELFGTGGTEAFF. CDR3 in DNA: TGCAGCGTTGAATTGTTCGGGACAGGGGGCACTGAAGCTTTCTTT.